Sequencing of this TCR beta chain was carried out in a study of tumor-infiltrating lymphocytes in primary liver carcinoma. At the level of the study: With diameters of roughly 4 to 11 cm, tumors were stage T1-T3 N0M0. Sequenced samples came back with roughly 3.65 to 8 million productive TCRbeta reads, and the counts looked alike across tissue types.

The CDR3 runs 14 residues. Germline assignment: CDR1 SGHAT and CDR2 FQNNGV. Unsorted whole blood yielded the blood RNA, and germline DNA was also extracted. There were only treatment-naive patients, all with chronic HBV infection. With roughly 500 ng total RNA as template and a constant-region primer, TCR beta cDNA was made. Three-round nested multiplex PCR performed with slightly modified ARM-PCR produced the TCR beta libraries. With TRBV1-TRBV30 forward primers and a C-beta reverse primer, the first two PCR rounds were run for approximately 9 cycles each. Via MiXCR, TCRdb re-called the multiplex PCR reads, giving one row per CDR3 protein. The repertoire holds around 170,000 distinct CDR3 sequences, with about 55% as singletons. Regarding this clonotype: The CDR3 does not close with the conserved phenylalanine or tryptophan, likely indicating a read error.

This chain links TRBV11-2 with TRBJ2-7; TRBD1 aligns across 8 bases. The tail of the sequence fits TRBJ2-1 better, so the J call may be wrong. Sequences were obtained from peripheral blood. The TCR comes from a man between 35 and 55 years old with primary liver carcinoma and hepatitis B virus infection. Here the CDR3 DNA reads TGTGCCAACACCTTAGACTGGGACAGGAATGAGCAGTTCCTC. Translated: CANTLDWDRNEQFL.